This T cell receptor (beta chain) was retrieved from a study of T cells in Graves' hyperthyroidism and ophthalmopathy. CDR3 length equals 15 residues. Looked up from germline, CDR1 is SGHRS and CDR2 is YFSETQ. The investigators amplified TCR beta CDR3 regions from RNA transcripts. A first-round RT-PCR of the TCR CDR3 used the HTBI primer set. MiXCR, run by TCRdb on the multiplex PCR reads, gives a single entry per CDR3 protein. This sample has about 640,000 distinct CDR3 sequences; less than 25% occur once, and the top ten carry roughly 30%. Each person with ophthalmopathy scored at least 3 on the Clinical Activity Score, reached NOSPECS grade 4 or higher, and had been ill under 3 months. Exclusion criteria comprised uncontrolled infection, other autoimmune disease, pregnancy or lactation. Fresh peripheral blood, approximately 9.7 ml, was the source of the PBMCs. This clonotype showed up many times. Compared with germline, one end of the junction differs, possibly owing to a read error.

Specimen: blood. The chain links TRBV5-1 to TRBJ2-3; D gene uncertain. The receptor was isolated from a man aged 30-40 years with Graves' ophthalmopathy. The DNA of the CDR3 is TGCGCCAGCAGTTTGGGTCAGATGAGCACAGATACGCAGTATTTT. As protein: CASSLGQMSTDTQYF.